Below, 29 T cell receptor beta chains from the same sample are listed, as sequenced in a study of cytomegalovirus exposure and HLA in healthy donors. Researchers ran the PCR with 60 Vbeta and 13 Jbeta primers. Measured with immunoSEQ multiplex PCR; TCRdb has only the in-frame clones, and not every one. This sample has some 170,000 clones, with less than 85% found just once. Sequencing used PBMCs. These receptors were collected from a man between 40 and 49 years old in good health and CMV-seronegative.

The chain recombines TRBV21-1 with TRBJ2-4; the listed D gene, TRBD1, was not tested against the DNA. TRBV21-1 counts as a pseudogene. The CDR3 has 14 amino acids. The CDR3 region is CASTRHSTKNIQYF. The CDR3 region has the DNA TGTGCCAGCACCCGACACTCTACCAAAAACATTCAGTACTTC.

The chain has TRBV11-1 and TRBJ1-6; TRBD1 aligns across 8 bases. The germline V gene encodes CDR1 SGHAT and CDR2 FQDESV (reference sequence). The CDR3 covers 12 residues. The V and J ends lost 1 base and 14 bases, in that order; junction bases with no gene match: 1. This chain's CDR3 is CASSLDRGTLHF. The CDR3 nucleotides are TGTGCCAGCAGCTTAGACAGGGGGACCCTCCACTTT.

V gene TRBV2 combines with J gene TRBJ2-7; D unresolved. Trimming cost V 7 bases and J 6 bases, with 16 bases left between them. There are 13 residues in the CDR3. Germline CDR1 is SNHLY and CDR2 is FYNNEI. The CDR3 DNA reads as TGTGCCAGCATCACCCCCCAGGTCCGCGAGCAGTACTTC. Protein product: CASITPQVREQYF.

This chain joins TRBV5-1 and TRBJ2-2; D possibly corresponds to TRBD2 (6 bases). V lost 6 bases and J 4 bases, leaving 13 bases between the germline ends. Looked up from germline, CDR1 is SGHRS and CDR2 is YFSETQ. This CDR3 is 14 amino acids long. The CDR3 region is CASKGRTTTGELFF. In DNA, the CDR3 is TGCGCCAGCAAGGGAAGGACTACCACCGGGGAGCTGTTTTTT. The variable domain in full, completed from reference TRBV5-1 and TRBJ2-2, reads KAGVTQTPRYLIKTRGQQVTLSCSPISGHRSVSWYQQTPGQGLQFLFEYFSETQRNKGNFPGRFSGRQFSNSRSEMNVSTLELGDSALYLCASKGRTTTGELFFGEGSRLTVL.

This clone was recorded a few times. The V and J genes are TRBV25-1 and TRBJ2-5; D is perhaps TRBD1 (6 bases). The CDR3 has 14 residues. Looked up from germline, CDR1 is MGHDK and CDR2 is SYGVNS. The V and J ends lost 4 bases and 2 bases respectively, with 11 bases between them. The CDR3 DNA follows: TGTGCCAGCAGTGCAGACAGGCTTCAAGAGACCCAGTACTTC. It encodes CASSADRLQETQYF.

V gene TRBV5-6 combines with J gene TRBJ1-1, with a possible D match to TRBD1 (6 bases). In germline, CDR1 is SGHDT, CDR2 YYEEEE. The V end was cut by 0 bases, the J end by 12 bases, with 15 bases between. The CDR3 runs 13 residues. The CDR3 region is CASSLGGGLFTFF. In DNA form, the CDR3 reads TGTGCCAGCAGCTTGGGGGGGGGCCTTTTCACTTTCTTT.

This chain joins TRBV4-1 and TRBJ2-7; 9 bases are a match to TRBD1. The V and J ends lost 3 bases and 5 bases, in that order; junction bases with no gene match: 11. Germline CDR1 MGHRA, CDR2 YSYEKL. CDR3 size: 16 residues. The CDR3 region has the DNA TGCGCCAGCAGCCAGGATTCCGGGACAGGGTCCCACGAGCAGTACTTC. Protein sequence: CASSQDSGTGSHEQYF.

This chain joins TRBV7-9 and TRBJ2-7; TRBD1 is a possible D gene (6 bases). The CDR3 sequence is 16 residues long. Germline-derived CDR1 and CDR2 are SEHNR and FQNEAQ (reference sequence). V shed 4 bases and J shed 3 bases, with 19 bases lying between them. This CDR3 reads CASSSLAPGHFYEQYF. In nucleotides, the CDR3 is TGTGCCAGCAGCTCCCTAGCCCCGGGACACTTCTACGAGCAGTACTTC.

The rearrangement uses TRBV19 and TRBJ1-6; D call uncertain. Per the germline V gene, CDR1 is LNHDA and CDR2 is SQIVND (reference sequence). The CDR3 is made up of 13 amino acids. V lost 4 bases and J lost 7, with 8 bases in between. The CDR3 region is CASSRRENSPLHF. The CDR3 bases are TGTGCCAGTAGTAGGCGGGAGAATTCACCCCTCCACTTT.

This clone showed up just once. The chain is built from TRBV9 and TRBJ2-3; TRBD2 matches 8 bases. V lost 0 bases to trimming and J lost 3 bases; unmatched junction nucleotides: 3. CDR1 is SGDLS, CDR2 YYNGEE, per germline. The CDR3 runs to 15 residues. This CDR3 is CASSVEAGGTDTQYF. The CDR3 DNA is TGTGCCAGCAGCGTAGAGGCGGGAGGTACAGATACGCAGTATTTT.

The chain uses TRBV27 and TRBJ1-6; a possible D gene is TRBD1 (6 bases). The CDR3 is made up of 17 amino acids. The germline CDR1 and CDR2 sequences are MNHEY and SMNVEV (reference sequence). V dropped 6 bases and J dropped 0 bases, with 15 bases sitting between them. CDR3 sequence reads: CASSTIQGNSYNSPLHF. Here the CDR3 DNA reads TGTGCCAGCAGCACCATTCAGGGGAACTCCTATAATTCACCCCTCCACTTT.

The V call is TRBV4-1, the J call TRBJ2-3; possibly TRBD2 for D (6 bases). This CDR3 comprises 16 residues. Germline lookup yields CDR1 MGHRA and CDR2 YSYEKL. The V and J ends lost 0 bases and 0 bases respectively, with 10 bases between them. The CDR3: CASSQDTGESTDTQYF. CDR3 DNA: TGCGCCAGCAGCCAAGATACGGGGGAAAGCACAGATACGCAGTATTTT.

The chain links TRBV6-1 to TRBJ1-3, with 7 nucleotides matching TRBD1. Trimming took 2 bases from V and 0 from J; bases not matched to a gene: 7. This CDR3 is 17 amino acids long. Germline V gives CDR1 MNHNS, CDR2 SASEGT. The CDR3: CASSERGGRRSGNTIYF. DNA of the CDR3: TGTGCCAGCAGTGAAAGAGGGGGCAGACGCTCTGGAAACACCATATATTTT.

V and J are TRBV14 and TRBJ2-3, with TRBD1 identical over 7 bases. J was trimmed by 6 bases and V by 2 bases; bases with no gene match: 5. Germline V lookup: CDR1 SGHDN, CDR2 FVKESK. The CDR3 consists of 14 residues. CDR3 region: CASSQQQGMDTQYF. The CDR3 DNA reads TGTGCCAGCAGCCAACAACAGGGGATGGATACGCAGTATTTT.

CDR3 DNA: TGTGCCTGGAGGGCGACTCGACAGGGGGCTGGAAGACGACGATACGAGCAGTACTTC. This translates into CAWRATRQGAGRRRYEQYF. The rearrangement links TRBV30 to TRBJ2-7; 10 bases agree with TRBD1. Trimming took 3 bases from V and 4 from J; bases not matched to a gene: 21. The germline V gene has CDR1 GTSNPN and CDR2 SVGIG (reference sequence). This CDR3 contains 19 residues.

CDR3 nucleotide sequence: TGTGCCAGCAGCGTTACCGGGACACGGGGCGAAAAACTGTTTTTT. Amino acids: CASSVTGTRGEKLFF. The V gene is TRBV2, the J gene TRBJ1-4; D is possibly TRBD1 (6 bases). V gave up 6 bases and J gave up 8 bases, with 19 bases separating them. Germline CDR1 is SNHLY and CDR2 is FYNNEI. This CDR3 contains 15 residues.

This sequence joins TRBV30 and TRBJ1-2; D remains unclear. The V gene lost 2 bases and the J gene lost 2 bases, with 6 bases spanning the gap. This CDR3 has 12 residues. Germline CDR1 GTSNPN, CDR2 SVGIG (reference sequence). CDR3 amino acids: CAWSHGNYGYTF. Here the CDR3 DNA reads TGTGCCTGGAGTCACGGGAACTATGGCTACACCTTC. The full variable domain, completed using reference TRBV30 and TRBJ1-2, is SQTIHQWPATLVQPVGSPLSLECTVEGTSNPNLYWYRQAAGRGLQLLFYSVGIGQISSEVPQNLSASRPQDRQFILSSKKLLLSDSGFYLCAWSHGNYGYTFGSGTRLTVV.

The V and J genes are TRBV30 and TRBJ1-3, with a possible D match to TRBD1 (5 bases). Deletions cut 0 bases from V and 5 bases from J, with 20 bases between. CDR3 length equals 17 residues. Germline V CDR1 and CDR2: GTSNPN, SVGIG (reference sequence). Here the CDR3 reads CAWSVLGRDTLRNTIYF. The CDR3 bases are TGTGCCTGGAGTGTACTCGGCAGGGATACTCTTCGAAACACCATATATTTT. Together with reference TRBV30 and TRBJ1-3, the CDR3 gives the full variable domain: SQTIHQWPATLVQPVGSPLSLECTVEGTSNPNLYWYRQAAGRGLQLLFYSVGIGQISSEVPQNLSASRPQDRQFILSSKKLLLSDSGFYLCAWSVLGRDTLRNTIYFGEGSWLTVV.

The gene calls are TRBV13 and TRBJ1-2; D not resolved. CDR3 size: 12 residues. The germline gives CDR1 PRHDT, CDR2 FYEKMQ (reference sequence). Trimming removed 3 bases at V and 3 bases at J, with 5 bases between. The CDR3 nucleotides read TGTGCCAGCAGCTTCGGGGACTATGGCTACACCTTC. Translation gives CASSFGDYGYTF.

The chain uses TRBV5-1 and TRBJ1-1; 8 bases match TRBD1. The CDR3 loop spans 14 amino acids. Germline values: CDR1 SGHRS, CDR2 YFSETQ. Trimming removed 4 bases from V and 4 bases from J; junction bases left unmatched: 6. The CDR3: CASSGQGGGTEAFF. DNA of the CDR3: TGCGCCAGCAGCGGACAGGGCGGTGGCACTGAAGCTTTCTTT.

V and J are TRBV10-1 and TRBJ1-1, with 12 bases aligning to TRBD1. V was pared by 6 bases and J by 4 bases, with 6 bases of the junction left unmatched. The germline CDR1 and CDR2 sequences are WNHNN and SYGVQD (reference sequence). This CDR3 has 15 residues. DNA of the CDR3: TGCGCCAGCAGCGGGACAGGGGGCATCGGCACTGAAGCTTTCTTT. Translating gives CASSGTGGIGTEAFF.

The CDR3 DNA reads as TGTGCCAGCAGCTTAGGGGACACTAATTCACCCCTCCACTTT. Its translation: CASSLGDTNSPLHF. The chain is built from TRBV7-9 and TRBJ1-6; D is possibly TRBD1 (6 bases). Germline V gene lookup returns CDR1 SEHNR and CDR2 FQNEAQ (reference sequence). Trimming left V 1 base short and J 6 bases short, with 7 bases between. The CDR3 runs to 14 residues.

The chain has TRBV30 and TRBJ2-3, with 7 nucleotides matching TRBD1. After removal of 4 bases from V and 4 bases from J, the junction contained 5 bases not matched to a gene. This CDR3 has 13 amino acids. Germline V gene lookup returns CDR1 GTSNPN and CDR2 SVGIG (reference sequence). The CDR3 sequence: CAWTPGGPDTQYF. The CDR3 nucleotides are TGTGCCTGGACCCCAGGGGGTCCAGATACGCAGTATTTT.

The rearrangement links TRBV30 to TRBJ1-5, with 7 nucleotides matching TRBD1. After removal of 5 bases from V and 6 bases from J, the junction contained 7 bases not matched to a gene. This CDR3 comprises 13 residues. Germline loops: CDR1 GTSNPN, CDR2 SVGIG (reference sequence). The CDR3 DNA is TGTGCCTGGGACAGGGTGGTCGGTCAGCCCCAGCATTTT. This codes for CAWDRVVGQPQHF.

V and J are TRBV29-1 and TRBJ1-1, with D possibly being TRBD1 (5 bases). Germline lookup yields CDR1 SQVTM and CDR2 ANQGSEA. The CDR3 totals 12 residues. Trimming took 4 bases from V and 4 from J, leaving 10 bases between them. The CDR3: CSVGGGITEAFF. DNA of the CDR3: TGCAGCGTTGGGGGGGGAATCACTGAAGCTTTCTTT. The full variable domain, completed using reference TRBV29-1 and TRBJ1-1, is SAVISQKPSRDICQRGTSLTIQCQVDSQVTMMFWYRQQPGQSLTLIATANQGSEATYESGFVIDKFPISRPNLTFSTLTVSNMSPEDSSIYLCSVGGGITEAFFGQGTRLTVV.

The rearrangement uses TRBV5-1 and TRBJ2-5; TRBD2 matches at 13 bases. The CDR3 totals 18 residues. The ends lost 0 bases at V and 5 bases at J; junction bases unmatched: 10. Germline V gene sequence: CDR1 SGHRS, CDR2 YFSETQ. CDR3 DNA sequence: TGCGCCAGCAGCTTGGCCGGACTAGCGGGGGCCTTATCGGAGACCCAGTACTTC. Protein product: CASSLAGLAGALSETQYF.

The chain carries TRBV6-5 and TRBJ2-6; no reliable D call. The CDR3 loop spans 16 amino acids. Per germline, CDR1 MNHEY and CDR2 SVGAGI. The ends were cut back, 2 bases at V and 0 bases at J, with 8 bases in the middle. CDR3 protein: CASSYGSRSGANVLTF. Here the CDR3 DNA reads TGTGCCAGCAGTTACGGTAGTCGCTCTGGGGCCAACGTCCTGACTTTC.

This clone was counted a single time. This rearrangement joins TRBV7-9 to TRBJ2-7; 9 bases align to TRBD1. Germline CDR1 reads SEHNR; CDR2 reads FQNEAQ (reference sequence). With 7 bases clipped from V and 2 bases from J, the junction kept 6 bases outside the gene matches. This CDR3 comprises 14 residues. Here the CDR3 DNA reads TGTGCCAGCACTCCGGGACAGGGAGCCTACGAGCAGTACTTC. Its translation is CASTPGQGAYEQYF.

The chain links TRBV5-1 to TRBJ2-7; D possibly corresponds to TRBD1 (5 bases). Between the trimmed V and J ends, which lost 0 bases and 6 bases, there was a span of 13 bases. CDR1 and CDR2 from the germline V gene are SGHRS and YFSETQ. The CDR3 has 14 amino acids. The CDR3 DNA is TGCGCCAGCAGCTTGGGACAGCCTGGGTCCGAGCAGTACTTC. This translates into CASSLGQPGSEQYF.